These 17 T cell receptor beta chains originate from one sample sequenced in a study of CD8 T cells in ankylosing spondylitis. Each CDR3 protein gets one entry after TCRdb re-called the 5' RACE reads with MiXCR. The sample has about 250,000 distinct CDR3 sequences; over 30% are singletons. Sequencing input: blood, either unsorted or a sorted T cell fraction (not recorded which). The receptor set was obtained from a male donor with ankylosing spondylitis or in good health (not recorded which).

This clonotype was picked up many times. In DNA form, the CDR3 reads TGTGCCAGCAGTACACAGGGGACGGGCTACGAGCAGTACTTC. Protein sequence: CASSTQGTGYEQYF. V usage is TRBV12-3 or TRBV12-4 and J usage is TRBJ2-7, with 7 bases that match TRBD1. The junction had 7 bases not matched to a gene; V was cut back by 5 bases and J by 3 bases. The CDR3 is 14 amino acids.

The chain recombines TRBV7-9 with TRBJ2-7; a weak D match, TRBD2 (5 bases). This CDR3 is built from 12 residues. The V gene lost 1 base and the J gene lost 7 bases, with 8 bases spanning the gap. Germline-derived CDR1 and CDR2 are SEHNR and FQNEAQ (reference sequence). The CDR3 sequence is CASSLVAWEQYF. As DNA, the CDR3 is TGTGCCAGCAGCTTAGTAGCGTGGGAGCAGTACTTC.

This clonotype was counted between two and nine times. This chain links TRBV6-1 with TRBJ2-1; the match to TRBD2 covers 12 bases. V gave up 6 bases and J gave up 3 bases; unmatched junction bases: 6. The CDR3 runs 16 residues. The germline V gene has CDR1 MNHNS and CDR2 SASEGT. CDR3 nucleotide sequence: TGTGCCAGCAGACCCAGACTAGCGGGGGTCTACAATGAGCAGTTCTTC. Its protein is CASRPRLAGVYNEQFF.

The rearrangement joins TRBV7-9 to TRBJ2-5, with 7 positions matching TRBD1. CDR1 and CDR2 from the germline V gene are SEHNR and FQNEAQ (reference sequence). The V segment lost 1 base and the J segment 0 bases; nucleotides outside the gene matches: 2. The CDR3 contains 15 residues. CDR3 bases: TGTGCCAGCAGCTTAGACGACAGGGACCAAGAGACCCAGTACTTC. The encoded protein is CASSLDDRDQETQYF.

The rearrangement joins TRBV24-1 to TRBJ2-3, with 7 positions matching TRBD1. This CDR3 region has 14 residues. Unmatched junction bases numbered 3, after V lost 7 bases and J lost 0 bases. Germline V gives CDR1 KGHDR, CDR2 SFDVKD. In nucleotides, the CDR3 is TGTGCCACCAGCCACAGGGGTAGCACAGATACGCAGTATTTT. As protein: CATSHRGSTDTQYF.

The chain couples TRBV20-1 to TRBJ2-7; TRBD1 or TRBD2 may be the D gene (5 bases each). V was shortened by 4 bases and J by 2 bases, with 21 bases between the two germline ends. Germline V gene data show CDR1 as DFQATT and CDR2 as SNEGSKA (reference sequence). The CDR3 loop spans 16 amino acids. The DNA of the CDR3 is TGCAGTGCTAAAGAGGGTCTGGGGCCCGACCCCTACGAGCAGTACTTC. This translates into CSAKEGLGPDPYEQYF.

The V call is TRBV2, the J call TRBJ1-6; D is perhaps TRBD1 (5 bases). From germline, CDR1 is SNHLY and CDR2 FYNNEI. CDR3 length equals 15 residues. With 7 bases removed from V and 8 bases from J, the gap between germline ends came to 18 bases. The CDR3 loop is CASNGQERTYSPLHF. Written as DNA, the CDR3 is TGTGCCAGCAACGGACAAGAAAGAACGTATTCACCCCTCCACTTT.

The chain has TRBV4-2 and TRBJ2-3; 8 bases fit TRBD2. The V gene's germline CDR1 is LGHNA and CDR2 YNFKEQ. The CDR3 spans 14 residues. V dropped 6 bases and J dropped 6; count of bases not matched to a gene: 8. The CDR3 protein is CASRTGGASDTQYF. The CDR3 bases are TGTGCCAGCAGGACCGGGGGGGCGTCCGATACGCAGTATTTT.

This clonotype has at least ten counts. The V call is TRBV7-6, the J call TRBJ1-2, with D possibly matching TRBD1 (6 bases). The germline V and J ends were trimmed by 0 bases and 6 bases, with 11 bases remaining between them. The CDR3 sequence is 14 residues long. Looked up from germline, CDR1 is SGHVS and CDR2 is FNYEAQ. CDR3 loop: CASSLAGGPNGYTF. CDR3 in DNA: TGTGCCAGCAGCTTAGCGGGGGGCCCGAATGGCTACACCTTC.

This clonotype has a handful of counts. This sequence joins TRBV5-5 and TRBJ2-1; D remains ambiguous. V was cut by 0 bases and J by 15 bases, with 10 bases left in between. The CDR3 runs 11 residues. Germline assignment: CDR1 SGHKS and CDR2 YYEKEE (reference sequence). The CDR3 loop reads CASSLGVVRFF. CDR3 DNA sequence: TGTGCCAGCAGCTTGGGGGTCGTACGGTTCTTC.

This clonotype was counted a few times. The rearrangement links TRBV6-2 or TRBV6-3 to TRBJ2-7; D might be TRBD2 (6 bases). The CDR3 consists of 20 residues. Per germline, CDR1 MNHEY and CDR2 SVGEGT. The germline V and J ends were trimmed by 0 bases and 0 bases, with 24 bases remaining between them. CDR3 sequence: CASSYSRTAPEAGFSYEQYF. The CDR3 DNA reads TGTGCCAGCAGTTACTCCCGAACCGCTCCTGAGGCGGGGTTCTCCTACGAGCAGTACTTC.

The chain is built from TRBV12-3 or TRBV12-4 and TRBJ1-5; no reliable D call. This CDR3 comprises 11 residues. V was cut by 7 bases and J by 5 bases, with 6 bases left in between. Here the CDR3 reads CASINDQPQHF. Written as DNA, the CDR3 is TGTGCCAGCATAAACGATCAGCCCCAGCATTTT.

This clonotype showed up many times. The chain couples TRBV12-3 or TRBV12-4 to TRBJ1-1; 7 positions agree with TRBD1. With 5 bases clipped from V and 7 bases from J, the junction kept 7 bases outside the gene matches. This CDR3 spans 13 amino acids. Here the CDR3 DNA reads TGTGCCAGCAGTATCGGGACAGTCGGTGAAGCTTTCTTT. As protein: CASSIGTVGEAFF.

This clonotype came up a few times. This chain's CDR3 is CSVAFRASYEQYF. Here the CDR3 DNA reads TGCAGCGTTGCCTTCAGGGCTTCCTACGAGCAGTACTTC. The V and J genes are TRBV29-1 and TRBJ2-7; D perhaps matches TRBD1 (5 bases). The length of the CDR3 is 13 residues. V was shortened by 4 bases and J by 1 base, with 11 bases between the two germline ends. From germline, CDR1 is SQVTM and CDR2 ANQGSEA.

This clonotype was seen a few times. The V gene is TRBV5-1, the J gene TRBJ2-2; D not resolved. The CDR3 contains 14 residues. The germline V and J ends were trimmed by 0 bases and 3 bases, with 6 bases remaining between them. Germline V gene sequence: CDR1 SGHRS, CDR2 YFSETQ. CDR3 nucleotides: TGCGCCAGCAGCTTGGGACACTACACCGGGGAGCTGTTTTTT. It yields the protein CASSLGHYTGELFF.

In this sample, this clonotype turned up a few times. The rearrangement uses TRBV29-1 and TRBJ1-4; TRBD1 might be the D (6 bases). This CDR3 is 15 amino acids long. Trimming took off 5 bases at V and 2 bases at J, with 15 bases between the two ends. Germline V gene data show CDR1 as SQVTM and CDR2 as ANQGSEA. Here the CDR3 DNA reads TGCAGCGTTTACGGGACAAAAGAGACTAATGAAAAACTGTTTTTT. Protein: CSVYGTKETNEKLFF.

The V and J genes are TRBV6-1 and TRBJ2-2; D is perhaps TRBD1 (5 bases). This CDR3 has 16 amino acids. Deletions cut 5 bases from V and 2 bases from J, with 15 bases between. Germline-derived CDR1 and CDR2 are MNHNS and SASEGT. This CDR3 is CASSRSQGENTGELFF. Written as DNA, the CDR3 is TGTGCCAGCAGTAGATCTCAGGGTGAAAACACCGGGGAGCTGTTTTTT.